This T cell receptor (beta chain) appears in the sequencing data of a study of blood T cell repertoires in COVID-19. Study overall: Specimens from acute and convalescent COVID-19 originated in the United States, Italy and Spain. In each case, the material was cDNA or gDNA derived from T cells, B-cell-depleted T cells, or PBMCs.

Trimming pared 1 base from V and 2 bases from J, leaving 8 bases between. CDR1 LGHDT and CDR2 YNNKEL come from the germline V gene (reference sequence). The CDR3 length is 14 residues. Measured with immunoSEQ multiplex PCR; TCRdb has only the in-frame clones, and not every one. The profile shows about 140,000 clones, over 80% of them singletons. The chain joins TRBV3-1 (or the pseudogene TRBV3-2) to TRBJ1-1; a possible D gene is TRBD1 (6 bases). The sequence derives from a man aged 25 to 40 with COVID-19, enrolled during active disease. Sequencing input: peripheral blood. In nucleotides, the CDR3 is TGTGCCAGCAGCCAAGGGACAGCTAACACTGAAGCTTTCTTT. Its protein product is CASSQGTANTEAFF.